The 3 T cell receptor beta chains below were found in one sample sequenced in a study of beta chain features in type 1 diabetes. Investigators reverse transcribed all isolated RNA, so they sequenced expressed TCRB transcripts. Profiling relied on immunoSEQ multiplex PCR, and the TCRdb table lists in-frame clones only, not all of them. The sample has around 300,000 clones; under 8.5% are singletons. Sequenced input: central memory CD4+ T cells from blood. The receptor set was obtained from a woman aged 18 to 35 in good health.

V gene TRBV5-1 combines with J gene TRBJ1-1; D ambiguous. The ends were cut back, 0 bases at V and 10 bases at J, with 13 bases in the middle. Germline V gene sequence: CDR1 SGHRS, CDR2 YFSETQ. The CDR3 runs to 13 residues. The DNA of the CDR3 is TGCGCCAGCAGCTTGGGGGAAACATGGGCAGCTTTCTTT. Protein sequence: CASSLGETWAAFF.

This clone was picked up a small number of times. The chain couples TRBV12-5 to TRBJ2-2; possible D gene TRBD2, 5 bases. The CDR3 spans 16 residues. The V end lost 7 bases, the J end lost 0 bases, and 15 bases lay between the germline ends. Germline loops: CDR1 LGHNT, CDR2 FRNRAP. The CDR3 DNA reads as TGTGCTAGTGCCCGAGGGTACGGTTCGAACACCGGGGAGCTGTTTTTT. Translating gives CASARGYGSNTGELFF.

This chain links TRBV2 with TRBJ1-2; no clear D gene. The CDR3 spans 15 residues. Germline CDR1 and CDR2: SNHLY and FYNNEI. Trimming removed 7 bases at V and 4 bases at J, with 19 bases between. Written as DNA, the CDR3 is TGTGCCAGCACGTCCCCCCGCGGGCAGGTCTATGGCTACACCTTC. Residues: CASTSPRGQVYGYTF.